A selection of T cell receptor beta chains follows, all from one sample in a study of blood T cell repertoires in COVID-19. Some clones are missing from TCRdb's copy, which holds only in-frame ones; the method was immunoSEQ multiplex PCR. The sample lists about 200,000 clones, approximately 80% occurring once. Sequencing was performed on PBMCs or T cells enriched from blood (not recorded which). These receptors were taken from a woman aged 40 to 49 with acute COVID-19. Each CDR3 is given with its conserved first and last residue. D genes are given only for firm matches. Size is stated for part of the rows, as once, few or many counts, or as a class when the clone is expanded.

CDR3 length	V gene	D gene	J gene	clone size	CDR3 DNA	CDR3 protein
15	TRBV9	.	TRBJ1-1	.	TGTGCCAGCAGCTTTCTTCCGGGGGGTGACACTGAAGCTTTCTTT	CASSFLPGGDTEAFF
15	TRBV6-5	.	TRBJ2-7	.	TGTGCCAGCAGTCAGCTTTGGCGCCCTGGAGACGAGCAGTACTTC	CASSQLWRPGDEQYF
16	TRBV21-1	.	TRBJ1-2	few	TGTGCCAGCAGCACCCCCCGGGGGGCGTCTAACTATGGCTACACCTTC	CASSTPRGASNYGYTF
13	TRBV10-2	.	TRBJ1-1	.	TGCGCCAGCAGTGAGCGGGGGGGCACTGAAGCTTTCTTT	CASSERGGTEAFF
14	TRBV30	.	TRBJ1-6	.	TGTGCCTGGAGTTATAAGGGCGGGAATTCACCCCTCCACTTT	CAWSYKGGNSPLHF
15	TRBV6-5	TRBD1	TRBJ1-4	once	TGTGCCAGCCGGACCGCCACAGGGGATCATGAAAAACTGTTTTTT	CASRTATGDHEKLFF
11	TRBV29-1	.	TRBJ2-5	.	TGCAGCGTTGAAGATAGAGAGACCCAGTACTTC	CSVEDRETQYF
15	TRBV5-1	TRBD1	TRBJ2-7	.	TGCGCCAGCAGCGAGGGACAGGGGCGCTCCTACGAGCAGTACTTC	CASSEGQGRSYEQYF
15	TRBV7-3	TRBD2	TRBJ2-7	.	TGTGCCAGCAGCTTAGCCCCGGGAGGGCCGGGCGAGCAGTACTTC	CASSLAPGGPGEQYF
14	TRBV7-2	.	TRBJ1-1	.	TGTGCCAGCAGCCTAGATCCTGCGCTCGCTGAAGCTTTCTTT	CASSLDPALAEAFF
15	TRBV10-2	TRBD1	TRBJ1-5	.	TGCGCCAGCAGTGTTGGGGACAGGGGGTTTCAGCCCCAGCATTTT	CASSVGDRGFQPQHF
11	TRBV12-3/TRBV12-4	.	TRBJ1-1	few	TGTGCCACCGGCCAGGGAAGACAAGCTTTCTTT	CATGQGRQAFF
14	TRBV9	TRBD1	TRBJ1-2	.	TGTGCCAGCAGCGCCCGGGACAGGGGGCATGGCTACACCTTC	CASSARDRGHGYTF
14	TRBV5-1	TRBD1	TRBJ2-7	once	TGCGCCAGCAGCTTCCGGACAGGGTCTTCCGAGCAGTACTTC	CASSFRTGSSEQYF
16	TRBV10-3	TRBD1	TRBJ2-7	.	TGTGCCATCAGTGACCCGGGACAGGGGCTCTCCTACGAGCAGTACTTC	CAISDPGQGLSYEQYF
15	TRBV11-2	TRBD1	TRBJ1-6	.	TGTGCCAGCAGCTCCAGGGGGCCGGAGAATTCACCCCTCCACTTT	CASSSRGPENSPLHF
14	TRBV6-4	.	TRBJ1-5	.	TGTGCCAGCAGTGCCCTCCAGGAAGGTCAGCCCCAGCATTTT	CASSALQEGQPQHF